This T cell receptor beta chain was sequenced for a study of beta chain features in type 1 diabetes. Isolated RNA was reverse transcribed in full, so expressed TCRB transcripts were sequenced. Some clones are missing from TCRdb's copy, which holds only in-frame ones; the method was immunoSEQ multiplex PCR. Of over 600,000 clones in the sample, around 12% were seen once. Overall study results and limits: For Type 1 diabetes patients, all four CD4+ subsets carried TCRB CDR3s that were moderately but significantly shorter.

This clone was counted only a few times. Its antigen remains unknown. Sequencing input: naive CD4+ T cells from blood. The TCR sequence derives from a man under 40 with type 1 diabetes.

The CDR3 coding sequence is TGTGCCTGGAGTGTACGGGGACAGGGAAGCAATCAGCCCCAGCATTTT. It is translated as CAWSVRGQGSNQPQHF. The chain combines TRBV30 with TRBJ1-5; 9 bases fit TRBD1. The V gene end was trimmed by 0 bases and the J gene end by 1 base; junction bases not matched to a gene: 4. This CDR3 spans 16 amino acids. Germline loops: CDR1 GTSNPN, CDR2 SVGIG (reference sequence).